This T cell receptor (beta chain) originates from a study of T cells in Graves' hyperthyroidism and ophthalmopathy. Template material for amplifying TCR beta CDR3 regions consisted of RNA transcripts. In the first-round RT-PCR of the TCR CDR3, the HTBI primer set was used. TCRdb passed the multiplex PCR reads through MiXCR, listing each CDR3 protein once. Here the sample spans about 640,000 distinct CDR3 sequences, less than 25% being singletons. General observations from the study: From stable hyperthyroidism, ophthalmopathy was separated by a 13 V-J model.

Trimming at V came to 3 bases and at J to 5 bases, leaving 3 bases not matched to a gene. CDR3 length: 15 residues. Germline V lookup: CDR1 SGHRS, CDR2 YFSETQ. Those patients with uncontrolled infection, other autoimmune disease, pregnancy or lactation were excluded. PBMCs stemmed from about 9.7 ml fresh peripheral blood. As to this clonotype: The antigen is undetermined.

The receptor was derived from a man aged 25 to 40 with Graves' ophthalmopathy. The sample comprised blood. V and J are TRBV5-1 and TRBJ2-3; 13 bases are shared with TRBD2. CDR3 in amino acids: CASSSRTSGRDTQYF. The DNA for the CDR3 is TGCGCCAGCAGCTCCCGGACTAGCGGGAGAGATACGCAGTATTTT.